Following are 8 T cell receptor beta chains from one sample sequenced in a study of CD8+ T cells in alopecia areata. Sequencing templates came from extracted RNA that was reverse transcribed into cDNA. Clones were sequenced by immunoSEQ multiplex PCR, and TCRdb holds only the in-frame ones, with some missing. The sample gives roughly 180,000 clones, roughly 59% of which show up once; over 1.5% is in the top ten. Source: CD4+ T cells sorted from blood, taken at week 0. The receptors stem from a human donor with alopecia areata.

With respect to this clone: Other DNA sequences in the sample encode the same CDR3. This rearrangement joins TRBV29-1 to TRBJ1-1; TRBD1 matches 7 bases. V lost 7 bases, J lost 2 bases, and 7 bases stayed unmatched. The CDR3 is 13 residues long. CDR1 is SQVTM, CDR2 ANQGSEA, per germline. CDR3 in amino acids: CSAGGQANTEAFF. CDR3 DNA: TGCAGCGCCGGAGGACAGGCTAACACTGAAGCTTTCTTT.

This clone has at least ten counts. The V call is TRBV4-1, the J call TRBJ2-3; TRBD2 agrees at 10 bases. V trimming: 6 bases; J trimming: 2 bases; junction bases outside the gene matches: 5. The length of the CDR3 is 15 residues. Germline lookup yields CDR1 MGHRA and CDR2 YSYEKL. For the CDR3, the DNA is TGCGCCAGCAGACAGACTAGCGGGTACACAGATACGCAGTATTTT. Protein product: CASRQTSGYTDTQYF.

This chain joins TRBV29-1 and TRBJ2-1; D is possibly TRBD1 (6 bases). The length of the CDR3 is 14 residues. Trimming cost V 5 bases and J 9 bases, with 20 bases left between them. Germline CDR1 SQVTM, CDR2 ANQGSEA. As DNA, the CDR3 is TGCAGCGTTTTTGGGACATCCCTTATGAGTGAGCAGTTCTTC. Its protein product is CSVFGTSLMSEQFF.

CDR3 loop: CSVEPGPGAEAFF. The DNA for the CDR3 is TGCAGCGTCGAACCGGGCCCTGGGGCTGAAGCTTTCTTT. This chain links TRBV29-1 with TRBJ1-1; D call uncertain. The V gene's germline CDR1 is SQVTM and CDR2 ANQGSEA. The CDR3 totals 13 residues. V lost 6 bases, J lost 6 bases, and 17 bases lay in between.

The rearrangement joins TRBV29-1 to TRBJ1-1, with D possibly TRBD1 on 6 matching bases. Per the germline V gene, CDR1 is SQVTM and CDR2 is ANQGSEA. The V end lost 7 bases, the J end lost 4 bases, and 19 bases lay between the germline ends. This CDR3 region has 14 residues. The CDR3 is CSARTRGLSTEAFF. In DNA, the CDR3 is TGCAGCGCCCGTACGCGGGGGCTATCCACTGAAGCTTTCTTT.

In its sample, this clone was seen a few times. The rearrangement links TRBV13 to TRBJ2-1; a weak D match, TRBD2 (5 bases). The CDR3 length is 14 residues. Germline V lookup: CDR1 PRHDT, CDR2 FYEKMQ (reference sequence). V was shortened by 5 bases and J by 9 bases, with 17 bases between the two germline ends. The CDR3 nucleotides read TGTGCCAGCAGCCGGCCTGGGAGCTTCCGTGAGCAGTTCTTC. Its translation is CASSRPGSFREQFF.

The chain has TRBV29-1 and TRBJ2-4; 7 nucleotides line up with TRBD1. With V trimmed by 5 bases and J by 1 base, 5 bases remained unmatched. CDR3 length: 14 residues. Germline-derived CDR1 and CDR2 are SQVTM and ANQGSEA. Here the CDR3 reads CSVLVGGAKNIQYF. The CDR3 DNA sequence: TGCAGCGTTCTCGTAGGGGGCGCCAAAAACATTCAGTACTTC.

This chain uses TRBV25-1 with TRBJ1-2, with D maybe TRBD1 (5 bases). V lost 1 base and J lost 12, with 6 bases in between. This CDR3 contains 10 residues. Germline-derived CDR1 and CDR2 are MGHDK and SYGVNS. CDR3 region: CASSELGDTF. The CDR3 nucleotides are TGTGCCAGCAGTGAATTGGGGGACACCTTC.